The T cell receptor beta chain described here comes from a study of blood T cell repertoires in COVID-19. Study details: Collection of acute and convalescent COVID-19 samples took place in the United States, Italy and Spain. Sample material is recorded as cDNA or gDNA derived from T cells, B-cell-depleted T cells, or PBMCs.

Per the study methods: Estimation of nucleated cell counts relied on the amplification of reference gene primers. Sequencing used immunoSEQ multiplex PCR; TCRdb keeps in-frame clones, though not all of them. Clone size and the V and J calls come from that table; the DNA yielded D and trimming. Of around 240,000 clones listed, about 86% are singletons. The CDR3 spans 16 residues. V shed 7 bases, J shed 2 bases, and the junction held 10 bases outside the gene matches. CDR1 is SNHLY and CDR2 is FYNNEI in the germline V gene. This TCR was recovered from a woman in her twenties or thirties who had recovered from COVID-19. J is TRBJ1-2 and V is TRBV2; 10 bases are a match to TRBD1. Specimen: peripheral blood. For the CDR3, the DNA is TGTGCCAGCATTCAATTCCCGGGACAGGGGAACTATGGCTACACCTTC. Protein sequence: CASIQFPGQGNYGYTF. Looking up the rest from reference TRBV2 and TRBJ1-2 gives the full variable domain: EPEVTQTPSHQVTQMGQEVILRCVPISNHLYFYWYRQILGQKVEFLVSFYNNEISEKSEIFDDQFSVERPDGSNFTLKIRSTKLEDSAMYFCASIQFPGQGNYGYTFGSGTRLTVV.